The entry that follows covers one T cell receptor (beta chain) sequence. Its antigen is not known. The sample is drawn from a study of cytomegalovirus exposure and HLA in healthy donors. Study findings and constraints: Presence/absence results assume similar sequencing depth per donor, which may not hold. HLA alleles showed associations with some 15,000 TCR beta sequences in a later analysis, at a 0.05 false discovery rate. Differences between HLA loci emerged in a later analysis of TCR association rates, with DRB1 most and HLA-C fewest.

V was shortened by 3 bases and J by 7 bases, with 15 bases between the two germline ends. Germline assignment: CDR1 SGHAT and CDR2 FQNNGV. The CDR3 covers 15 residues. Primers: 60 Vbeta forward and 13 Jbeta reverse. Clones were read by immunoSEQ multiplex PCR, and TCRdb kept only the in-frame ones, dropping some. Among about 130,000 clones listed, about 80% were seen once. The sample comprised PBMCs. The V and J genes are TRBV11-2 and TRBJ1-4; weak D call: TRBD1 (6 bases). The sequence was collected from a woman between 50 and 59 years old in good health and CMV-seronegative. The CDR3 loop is CASSFPGQRGEKLFF. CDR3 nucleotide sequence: TGTGCCAGCAGCTTCCCCGGACAGAGGGGTGAAAAACTGTTTTTT.